These T cell receptor beta chains were read from a single sample in a study of blood T cell repertoires in COVID-19. Repertoires were generated with immunoSEQ multiplex PCR, while TCRdb's copy carries only in-frame clones and drops some. Of fewer than 300,000 clones listed, about four fifths are singletons. Sequencing was performed on peripheral blood. These receptors all come from a woman in her fifties or sixties with active or convalescent COVID-19. Each CDR3 is given with its conserved first and last residue. Each record gives: V gene, clone size, J gene, D gene, CDR3 DNA, CDR3 protein. D genes are given only for firm matches. Not all rows give a size; the values are once, few, many and, for expanded clones, a class.

TRBV30	.	TRBJ1-2	.	TGTGCCTGGAGATCCCGGGGGACCTATGGCTACACCTTC	CAWRSRGTYGYTF
TRBV6-4	.	TRBJ1-2	.	TGTGCCAGCTCCTCTAGCCTCGGGTATGGGTACACCTTC	CASSSSLGYGYTF
TRBV2	.	TRBJ1-1	TRBD1	TGTGCCAGCAGTGAACGAGGGAACAGGGGGAAGGAAGCTTTCTTT	CASSERGNRGKEAFF
TRBV9	.	TRBJ2-3	TRBD2	TGTGCCAGCAGCACGCATAGCGGGGCGGGAGATACGCAGTATTTT	CASSTHSGAGDTQYF
TRBV5-6	once	TRBJ2-5	TRBD2	TGTGCCAGCAGCTTGTTCCCTAGCGGGGGCCAAGAGACCCAGTACTTC	CASSLFPSGGQETQYF
TRBV7-8	.	TRBJ1-2	.	TGTGCCAGCAGCTCAGAAGGACAGACGCCCATTTTCTATGGCTACACCTTC	CASSSEGQTPIFYGYTF
TRBV19	.	TRBJ1-1	.	TGTGCCAGTAGTTCGCTGAGGGGGACTGAAGCTTTCTTT	CASSSLRGTEAFF
TRBV7-2	.	TRBJ1-2	TRBD1	TGTGCCAGCAGCTTAACGGGACAGGGGGAATCAGGTGGCTACACCTTC	CASSLTGQGESGGYTF
TRBV28	.	TRBJ1-6	TRBD1	TGTGCCAGCAGTTTCCGGACAGGTTTTATTTTT	CASSFRTGFIF
TRBV6-4	.	TRBJ2-2	.	TGTGCCAGCAGTGACTCGGTGCCAGCGAACACCGGGGAGCTGTTTTTT	CASSDSVPANTGELFF
TRBV7-2	few	TRBJ1-6	.	TGTGCCAGCAGTTCTACAGGGAATTCACCCCTCCACTTT	CASSSTGNSPLHF
TRBV30	.	TRBJ1-1	.	TGTGCCTGGAGTGTTGCGGCGGTGGGCACTGAAGCTTTCTTT	CAWSVAAVGTEAFF
TRBV2	.	TRBJ2-7	TRBD2	TGTGCCAGCTTTTCTAGCGGGGGGGCCTACGAGCAGTACTTC	CASFSSGGAYEQYF
TRBV29-1	.	TRBJ1-1	.	TGCAGCGTTGAATTGCAGGCGAACACTGAAGCTTTCTTT	CSVELQANTEAFF
TRBV27	.	TRBJ2-2	TRBD2	TGTGCCAGCAGACCCCGAGCGGGGGTGCACGGGGAGCTGTTTTTT	CASRPRAGVHGELFF
TRBV2	.	TRBJ1-2	.	TGTGCCAGCAGATCGGTACCCTATGGCTACACCTTC	CASRSVPYGYTF
TRBV10-1	.	TRBJ2-1	TRBD1	TGCGCCAGCAGTGAGTCGGGACAGGGCTACAATGAGCAGTTCTTC	CASSESGQGYNEQFF
TRBV19	.	TRBJ1-2	.	TGTGCCAGTAGTAGGGCGGTGGAGGGAGCCGGCTACACCTTC	CASSRAVEGAGYTF
TRBV19	.	TRBJ2-1	TRBD1	TGTTCAGCCGGCAGGGGGAGATACAATGAGCAGTTCTTC	CSAGRGRYNEQFF
TRBV7-2	.	TRBJ1-1	TRBD1	TGTGCCAGCAGCTCGGAGACAGGGACGAACACTGAAGCTTTCTTT	CASSSETGTNTEAFF
TRBV11-1	few	TRBJ2-5	.	TGTGCCAGCAGCTTAGCGGGCAGGGTCCAAGAGACCCAGTACTTC	CASSLAGRVQETQYF
TRBV5-1	.	TRBJ2-1	TRBD2	TGCGCCAGCAGCTTGAACCTGGCGGGGGGTTACAATGAGCAGTTCTTC	CASSLNLAGGYNEQFF
TRBV3-1/TRBV3-2	few	TRBJ1-1	.	TGTGCCAGCAGCCAATCGAGGGCTGAAGCTTTCTTT	CASSQSRAEAFF
TRBV27	.	TRBJ1-3	.	TGTGCCAGCAGTTTAACGGGTCAGTCCTCTGGAAACACCATATATTTT	CASSLTGQSSGNTIYF
TRBV7-9	.	TRBJ2-3	.	TGTGCCAGCAGCTTAGGCGCTCCGGGTACGCAGTATTTT	CASSLGAPGTQYF
TRBV12-5	.	TRBJ2-1	TRBD2	TGTGCTAGTGCCCTACGAGGGCTAGCGGGGGGGCCCGGGCAGTTCTTC	CASALRGLAGGPGQFF
TRBV13	.	TRBJ2-3	.	TGTGCCAGCAGCTCCGGGACTCCCCTAGGAGATACGCAGTATTTT	CASSSGTPLGDTQYF
TRBV6-5	.	TRBJ2-2	TRBD2	TGTGCCAGCGGCTCTGGCGGGGGGGGAGCGGAGCTGTTTTTT	CASGSGGGGAELFF
TRBV28	.	TRBJ1-2	TRBD1	TGTGCCAGCAGTTTATACTCGGGACAGGTGGGCGGCTACACCTTC	CASSLYSGQVGGYTF
TRBV7-9	.	TRBJ1-2	.	TGTGCCAGCAGCCTGGACACCTATGGCTACACCTTC	CASSLDTYGYTF
TRBV29-1	.	TRBJ1-3	.	TGCAGCGTTGAAGAAAGGGGATTTGGAAACACCATATATTTT	CSVEERGFGNTIYF
TRBV19	.	TRBJ1-4	.	TGTGCCAGTACTAAATCCGGGGTCGAAAAACTGTTTTTT	CASTKSGVEKLFF
TRBV3-1/TRBV3-2	.	TRBJ2-7	TRBD1	TGTGCCAGCAGCCAAGTTCCGGGACAGGGGGCCTACGAGCAGTACTTC	CASSQVPGQGAYEQYF
TRBV7-6	.	TRBJ2-3	TRBD2	TGTGCCAGCAGCTTAGCGTCTTTCCGGGGGGGCACAGATACGCAGTATTTT	CASSLASFRGGTDTQYF
TRBV7-3	.	TRBJ2-1	TRBD2	TGTGCCAGCAGCGGTGAGGGACTAGCGATACATGAGCAGTTCTTC	CASSGEGLAIHEQFF
TRBV4-3	few	TRBJ1-2	.	TGCGCCAGCAGCCAAGATACAGGGCTATATGGCTACACCTTC	CASSQDTGLYGYTF
TRBV27	.	TRBJ2-1	.	TGTGCCAGCAGTTTCTCCGCGAGCTCCTACAATGAGCAGTTCTTC	CASSFSASSYNEQFF
TRBV6-5	.	TRBJ1-2	TRBD1	TGTGCCAGCAGTTCAACAGGGGGAAGCTATGGCTACACCTTC	CASSSTGGSYGYTF
TRBV27	.	TRBJ2-1	TRBD2	TGTGCCAGCAGCTCCGGGACTAGCGGTTACAATGAGCAGTTCTTC	CASSSGTSGYNEQFF
TRBV27	few	TRBJ1-5	.	TGTGCCAGCAGTTCAGGGGACCGATCGGAGCCCCAGCATTTT	CASSSGDRSEPQHF
TRBV11-2	.	TRBJ2-2	TRBD2	TGTGCCAGCAGCTTAGGAAGCGGGGGGGGCACCGGGGAGCTGTTTTTT	CASSLGSGGGTGELFF
TRBV6-2/TRBV6-3	.	TRBJ1-6	TRBD1	TGTGCCAGCAGTTCTCCCCCGGGACAGCGGAATTCACCCCTCCACTTT	CASSSPPGQRNSPLHF
TRBV27	.	TRBJ2-3	TRBD2	TGTGCCAGCAGTTTAGAGCGGGGGGGCACAGATACGCAGTATTTT	CASSLERGGTDTQYF
TRBV7-2	few	TRBJ1-4	.	TGTGCCAGCAGCCCGGGGGGTAGCGCAACTAATGAAAAACTGTTTTTT	CASSPGGSATNEKLFF
TRBV29-1	.	TRBJ1-1	TRBD1	TGCAGCGTTGTGGTTAGGGGGCAGAGCACTGAAGCTTTCTTT	CSVVVRGQSTEAFF
TRBV27	few	TRBJ1-2	.	TGTGCCAGCAGTTCCAATCGGGGAGCATACCTTAACTATGGCTACACCTTC	CASSSNRGAYLNYGYTF
TRBV12-3/TRBV12-4	.	TRBJ2-7	.	TGTGCCAGCAGTTTAGGGGGAGGTGAGCAGTACTTC	CASSLGGGEQYF
TRBV7-2	few	TRBJ1-2	TRBD1	TGTGCCAGCAGCTTAGACTTGAGGACAGGGGTCTATGGCTACACCTTC	CASSLDLRTGVYGYTF
TRBV3-1/TRBV3-2	.	TRBJ2-7	.	TGTGCCAGCAGCCCATGCCGGACTTTTTGGGGGCGCGGCTACGAGCAGTACTTC	CASSPCRTFWGRGYEQYF
TRBV7-3	.	TRBJ2-1	TRBD1	TGTGCCAGCAGCTCACATGAAACCGGGACAGTCGCTGAGCAGTTCTTC	CASSSHETGTVAEQFF
TRBV7-8	.	TRBJ1-2	.	TGTGCCAGCAGCTTAGGGGCTGGAAACTATGGCTACACCTTC	CASSLGAGNYGYTF
TRBV15	.	TRBJ1-1	.	TGTGCCACCAGCAGAGATCGTGGGAGGGGTTCCGCCACTGAAGCTTTCTTT	CATSRDRGRGSATEAFF
TRBV4-2	.	TRBJ1-1	TRBD1	TGTGCCAGCAGCCCAGACAGGGTGAACACTGAAGCTTTCTTT	CASSPDRVNTEAFF
TRBV14	.	TRBJ1-4	.	TGTGCCAGCAGCCAAGAGATTGCGGGGGCGCGGGAAAAACTGTTTTTT	CASSQEIAGAREKLFF
TRBV6-5	few	TRBJ2-2	.	TGTGCCAGCAGTTACCCAGGGGTTTCCGGGGAGCTGTTTTTT	CASSYPGVSGELFF
TRBV30	.	TRBJ2-2	TRBD2	TGTGCCTGGGCCCCGTGGTCTGGACTAGCGGGGGGCCCGAACACCGGGGAGCTGTTTTTT	CAWAPWSGLAGGPNTGELFF
TRBV6-6	.	TRBJ2-7	TRBD1	TGTGCCAGCAGCCTCGGGACAGTTGCCTACGAGCAGTACTTC	CASSLGTVAYEQYF
TRBV7-3	once	TRBJ2-1	TRBD2	TGTGCCAGCAGCTCAAGACCCGGGACTAGTCGACCTCTTTCCTACAATGAGCAGTTCTTC	CASSSRPGTSRPLSYNEQFF
TRBV5-6	.	TRBJ2-3	.	TGTGCCAGCAGCTTGGGAGAAACAGATACGCAGTATTTT	CASSLGETDTQYF
TRBV2	.	TRBJ2-5	TRBD1	TGTGCCAGCAGTGAGGCAGGGGGACCTCAAGAGACCCAGTACTTC	CASSEAGGPQETQYF